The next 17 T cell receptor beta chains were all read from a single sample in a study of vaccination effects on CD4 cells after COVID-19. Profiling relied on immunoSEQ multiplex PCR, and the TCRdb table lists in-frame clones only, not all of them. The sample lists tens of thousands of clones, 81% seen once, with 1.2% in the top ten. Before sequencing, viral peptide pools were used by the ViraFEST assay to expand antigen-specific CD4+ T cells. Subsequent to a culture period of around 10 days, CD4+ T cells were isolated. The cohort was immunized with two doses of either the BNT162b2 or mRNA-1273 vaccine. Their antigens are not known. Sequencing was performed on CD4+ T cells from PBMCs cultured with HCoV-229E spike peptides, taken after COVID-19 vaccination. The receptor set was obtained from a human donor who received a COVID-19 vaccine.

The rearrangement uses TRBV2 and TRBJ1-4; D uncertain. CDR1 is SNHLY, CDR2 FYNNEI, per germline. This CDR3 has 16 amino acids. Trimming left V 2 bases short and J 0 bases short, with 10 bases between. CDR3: CASSESTVATNEKLFF. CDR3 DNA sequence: TGTGCCAGCAGTGAATCAACGGTTGCAACTAATGAAAAACTGTTTTTT.

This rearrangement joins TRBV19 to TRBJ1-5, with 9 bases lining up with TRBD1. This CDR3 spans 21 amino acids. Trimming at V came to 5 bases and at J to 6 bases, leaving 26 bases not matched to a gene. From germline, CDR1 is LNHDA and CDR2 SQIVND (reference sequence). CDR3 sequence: CASSLPSKTGGATPGRQPQHF. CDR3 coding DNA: TGTGCCAGTAGTCTCCCGTCGAAAACAGGGGGCGCGACCCCTGGGCGTCAGCCCCAGCATTTT.

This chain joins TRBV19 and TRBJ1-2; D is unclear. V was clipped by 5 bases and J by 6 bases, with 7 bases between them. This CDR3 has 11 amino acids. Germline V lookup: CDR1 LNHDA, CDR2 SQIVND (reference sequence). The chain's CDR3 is CASSSRNGYTF. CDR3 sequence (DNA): TGTGCCAGTAGTTCCAGGAATGGCTACACCTTC.

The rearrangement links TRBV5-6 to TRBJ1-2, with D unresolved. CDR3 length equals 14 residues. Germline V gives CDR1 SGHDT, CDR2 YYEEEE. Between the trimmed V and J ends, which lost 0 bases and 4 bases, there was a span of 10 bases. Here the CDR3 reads CASSLEEVGYGYTF. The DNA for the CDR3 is TGTGCCAGCAGCTTGGAGGAGGTCGGCTATGGCTACACCTTC.

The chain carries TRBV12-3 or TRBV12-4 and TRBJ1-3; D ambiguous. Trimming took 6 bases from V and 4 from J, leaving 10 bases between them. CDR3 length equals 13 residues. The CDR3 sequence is CASRLSGGNTIYF. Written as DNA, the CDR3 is TGTGCCAGCAGGTTGTCCGGCGGAAACACCATATATTTT.

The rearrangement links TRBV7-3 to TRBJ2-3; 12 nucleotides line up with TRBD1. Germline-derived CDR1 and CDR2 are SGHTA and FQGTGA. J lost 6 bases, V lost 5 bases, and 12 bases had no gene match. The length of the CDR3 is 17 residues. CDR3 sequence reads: CASSLFSGTGGRDTQYF. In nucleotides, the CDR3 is TGTGCCAGCAGCCTGTTCTCCGGGACAGGGGGCAGGGATACGCAGTATTTT.

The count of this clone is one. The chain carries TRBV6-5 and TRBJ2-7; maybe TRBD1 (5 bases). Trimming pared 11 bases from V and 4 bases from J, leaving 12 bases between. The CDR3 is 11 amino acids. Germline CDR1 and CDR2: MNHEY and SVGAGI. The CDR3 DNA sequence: TGTGCCGCAGGGCCCTATTACGAGCAGTACGTC. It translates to CAAGPYYEQYV.

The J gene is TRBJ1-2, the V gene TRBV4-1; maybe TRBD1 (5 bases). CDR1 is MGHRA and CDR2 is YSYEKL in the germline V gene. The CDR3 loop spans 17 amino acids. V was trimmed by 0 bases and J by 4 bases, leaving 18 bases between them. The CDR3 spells CASSQDIWAGWVYGYTF. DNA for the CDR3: TGCGCCAGCAGCCAAGATATCTGGGCAGGGTGGGTCTATGGCTACACCTTC.

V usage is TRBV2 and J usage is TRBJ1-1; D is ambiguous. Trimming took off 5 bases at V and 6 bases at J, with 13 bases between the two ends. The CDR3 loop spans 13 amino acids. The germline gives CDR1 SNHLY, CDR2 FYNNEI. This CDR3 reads CASSPGSLPEAFF. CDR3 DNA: TGTGCCAGCAGTCCGGGTTCCCTCCCTGAAGCTTTCTTT.

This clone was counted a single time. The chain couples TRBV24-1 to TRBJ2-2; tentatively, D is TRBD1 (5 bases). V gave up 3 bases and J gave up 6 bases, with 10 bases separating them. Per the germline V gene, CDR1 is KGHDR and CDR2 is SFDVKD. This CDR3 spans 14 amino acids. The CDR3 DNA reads TGTGCCACCAGTGATAGGGGTACGGCCGGGGAGCTGTTTTTT. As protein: CATSDRGTAGELFF.

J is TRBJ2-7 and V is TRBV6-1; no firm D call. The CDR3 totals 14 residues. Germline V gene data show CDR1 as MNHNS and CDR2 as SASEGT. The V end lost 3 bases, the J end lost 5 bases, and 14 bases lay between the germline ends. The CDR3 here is CASSESRLRHEQYV. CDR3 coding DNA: TGTGCCAGCAGTGAGTCGAGGCTAAGGCACGAGCAGTACGTC.

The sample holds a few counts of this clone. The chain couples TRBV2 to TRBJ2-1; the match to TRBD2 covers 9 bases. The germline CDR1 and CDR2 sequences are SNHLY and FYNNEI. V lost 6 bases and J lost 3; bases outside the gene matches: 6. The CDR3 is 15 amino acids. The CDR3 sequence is CASRLAGVSYNEQFF. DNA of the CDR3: TGTGCCAGCAGATTAGCGGGGGTAAGCTACAATGAGCAGTTCTTC.

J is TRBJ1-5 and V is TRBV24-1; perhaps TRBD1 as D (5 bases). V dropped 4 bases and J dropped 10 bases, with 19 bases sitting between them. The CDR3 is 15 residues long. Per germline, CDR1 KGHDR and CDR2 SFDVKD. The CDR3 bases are TGTGCCACCAGTGAGTCCGGGACGTTACGGGAACCCCAGCATTTT. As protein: CATSESGTLREPQHF.

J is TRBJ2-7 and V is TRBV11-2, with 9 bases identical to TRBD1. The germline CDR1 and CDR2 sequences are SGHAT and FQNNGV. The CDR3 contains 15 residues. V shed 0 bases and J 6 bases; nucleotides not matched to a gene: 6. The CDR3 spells CASSLDLDRGLEQYV. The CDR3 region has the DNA TGTGCCAGCAGCTTAGACCTGGACAGGGGTCTCGAGCAGTACGTC.

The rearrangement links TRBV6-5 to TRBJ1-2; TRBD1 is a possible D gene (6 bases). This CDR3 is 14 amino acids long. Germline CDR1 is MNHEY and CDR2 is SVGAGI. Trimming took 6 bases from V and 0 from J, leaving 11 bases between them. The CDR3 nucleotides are TGTGCCAGCAGGGCCGGGGGCCCTAACTATGGCTACACCTTC. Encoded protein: CASRAGGPNYGYTF.

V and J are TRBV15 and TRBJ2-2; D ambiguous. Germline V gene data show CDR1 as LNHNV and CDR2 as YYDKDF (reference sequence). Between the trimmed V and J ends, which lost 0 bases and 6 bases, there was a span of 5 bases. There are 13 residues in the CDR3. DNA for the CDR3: TGTGCCACCAGCAGAGACTCCGCCGGGGAGCTGTTTTTT. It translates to CATSRDSAGELFF.

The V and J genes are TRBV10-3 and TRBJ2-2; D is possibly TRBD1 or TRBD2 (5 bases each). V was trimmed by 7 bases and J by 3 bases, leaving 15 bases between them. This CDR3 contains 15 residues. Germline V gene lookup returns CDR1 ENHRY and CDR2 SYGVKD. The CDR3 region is CAITPGSLDTGELFF. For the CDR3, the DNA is TGTGCCATCACCCCAGGGAGTCTCGACACCGGGGAGCTGTTTTTT.